Listed here are 9 T cell receptor beta chains from one sample, sequenced in a study of human T cells and chemical hapten exposure. TCRdb re-called the RACE reads through MiXCR, storing one row per CDR3 protein. The top ten hold 8.4% of the sample, which has approximately 340,000 distinct CDR3 sequences, around 7% seen once. Time point reported: patch test 1, 2 weeks after DPC sensitization. The treatment was: therapeutic diphenylcyclopropenone sensitization with weekly scalp DPC. The material was whole blood, obtained in connection with sensitization to the hapten diphenylcyclopropenone (DPC). The receptors originated from a woman between 18 and 30 years old with alopecia areata. Some clones in this sample may be carry-over from other donors' samples.

This clonotype was picked up a small number of times. This rearrangement joins TRBV20-1 to TRBJ1-5, with D possibly being TRBD1 (5 bases). Germline V gives CDR1 DFQATT, CDR2 SNEGSKA (reference sequence). The CDR3 totals 11 residues. Trimming left V 4 bases short and J 11 bases short, with 12 bases between. The CDR3 here is CSANNGGAQHF. The CDR3 DNA reads as TGCAGTGCTAACAATGGAGGGGCCCAGCATTTT.

The sample holds a few counts of this clonotype. The chain employs TRBV12-3 or TRBV12-4 and TRBJ2-1; 12 bases fit TRBD1. The V and J ends lost 8 bases and 7 bases, in that order; junction bases with no gene match: 9. CDR3 size: 15 residues. The CDR3 sequence: CASGAGQGARNEQFF. CDR3 DNA: TGTGCCAGCGGGGCGGGACAGGGGGCCCGAAATGAGCAGTTCTTC.

This clonotype was counted at least ten times. V is TRBV9 and J is TRBJ2-3; TRBD1 aligns across 7 bases. Per the germline V gene, CDR1 is SGDLS and CDR2 is YYNGEE. V lost 3 bases, J lost 3 bases, and 7 bases stayed unmatched. This CDR3 is 15 amino acids long. The CDR3 spells CASSATTGITDTQYF. The CDR3 DNA reads as TGTGCCAGCAGCGCCACGACAGGGATAACAGATACGCAGTATTTT.

This clonotype came up many times. The chain has TRBV2 and TRBJ2-2; maybe TRBD2 (5 bases). Germline assignment: CDR1 SNHLY and CDR2 FYNNEI. Between the trimmed V and J ends, which lost 0 bases and 4 bases, there was a span of 12 bases. This CDR3 has 16 amino acids. The CDR3 DNA follows: TGTGCCAGCAGTGAAGCCCCGTCTACTAGCACCGGGGAGCTGTTTTTT. It yields the protein CASSEAPSTSTGELFF.

This clonotype was detected ten times or more. The rearrangement uses TRBV4-3 and TRBJ2-6; D is uncertain. Germline lookup yields CDR1 LGHNA and CDR2 YSLEER. This CDR3 region has 16 residues. The V end was cut by 3 bases, the J end by 0 bases, with 9 bases between. The CDR3 reads CASSHGRYSGANVLTF. CDR3 coding DNA: TGCGCCAGCAGCCACGGACGGTACTCTGGGGCCAACGTCCTGACTTTC.

In regard to this clonotype: Possible read error: a much larger clone is one base away. The CDR3 region is CASLGPYEQNF. Written as DNA, the CDR3 is TGTGCCAGCCTAGGCCCCTACGAGCAGAACTTC. V gene TRBV28 combines with J gene TRBJ2-7; D remains unclear. From germline, CDR1 is MDHEN and CDR2 SYDVKM. The CDR3 consists of 11 residues.

This clonotype was seen repeatedly, ten times or more. The V gene is TRBV12-3 or TRBV12-4, the J gene TRBJ2-1; no clear D gene. With 6 bases removed from V and 10 bases from J, the gap between germline ends came to 13 bases. The CDR3 consists of 12 residues. CDR3: CASSRGRKEQFF. As DNA, the CDR3 is TGTGCCAGCAGCCGAGGTAGGAAGGAGCAGTTCTTC.

The chain is built from TRBV5-1 and TRBJ2-1; D is possibly TRBD2 (5 bases). CDR3 length equals 16 residues. Looked up from germline, CDR1 is SGHRS and CDR2 is YFSETQ. V was shortened by 1 base and J by 10 bases, with 21 bases between the two germline ends. The chain's CDR3 is CASSLWQEFSGGEQFF. In DNA, the CDR3 is TGCGCCAGCAGCTTGTGGCAGGAGTTCTCCGGCGGGGAGCAGTTCTTC. Together with reference TRBV5-1 and TRBJ2-1, the CDR3 gives the full variable domain: KAGVTQTPRYLIKTRGQQVTLSCSPISGHRSVSWYQQTPGQGLQFLFEYFSETQRNKGNFPGRFSGRQFSNSRSEMNVSTLELGDSALYLCASSLWQEFSGGEQFFGPGTRLTVL.

A few counts support this clonotype. The chain recombines TRBV5-4 with TRBJ2-5; 7 bases map to TRBD1. Germline V gene lookup returns CDR1 SGHNT and CDR2 YYREEE (reference sequence). The length of the CDR3 is 13 residues. V gave up 1 base and J gave up 5 bases; unmatched junction bases: 2. In nucleotides, the CDR3 is TGTGCCAGCAGCTTGCAGGGGGTGGAGACCCAGTACTTC. It yields the protein CASSLQGVETQYF.